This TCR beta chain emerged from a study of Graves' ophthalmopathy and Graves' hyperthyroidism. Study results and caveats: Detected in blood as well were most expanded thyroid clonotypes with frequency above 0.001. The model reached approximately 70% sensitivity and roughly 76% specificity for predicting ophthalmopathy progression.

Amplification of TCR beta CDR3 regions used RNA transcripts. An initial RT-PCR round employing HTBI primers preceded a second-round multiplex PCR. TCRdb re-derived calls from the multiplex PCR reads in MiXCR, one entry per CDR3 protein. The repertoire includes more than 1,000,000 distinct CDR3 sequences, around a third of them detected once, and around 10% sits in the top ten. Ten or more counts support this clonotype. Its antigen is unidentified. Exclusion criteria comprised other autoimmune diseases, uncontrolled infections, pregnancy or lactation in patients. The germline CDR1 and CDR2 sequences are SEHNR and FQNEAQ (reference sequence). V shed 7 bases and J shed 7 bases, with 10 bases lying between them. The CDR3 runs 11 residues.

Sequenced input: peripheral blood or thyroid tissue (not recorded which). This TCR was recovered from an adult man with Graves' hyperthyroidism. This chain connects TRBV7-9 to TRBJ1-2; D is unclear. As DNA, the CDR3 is TGTGCCAGCACCGCGAGTGGTGGCTACACCTTC. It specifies CASTASGGYTF.